The 9 T cell receptor beta chains listed next were all sequenced from one sample in a study of shared clonotypes between healthy human individuals. Assay used: immunoSEQ multiplex PCR; TCRdb lists only in-frame clones, some missing. The table has about 2.4 million clones, about 92% seen once. Sequenced: naive CD4+ T cells sorted from blood. Sample subset: CD45RA+ positively selected. All receptors derive from a young man in good health.

This chain links TRBV7-2 with TRBJ1-3; D unresolved. From germline, CDR1 is SGHTA and CDR2 FQGNSA. The ends were cut back, 5 bases at V and 3 bases at J, with 8 bases in the middle. The CDR3 is 13 amino acids. The CDR3 nucleotides read TGTGCCAGCAGCGGTCTGTTTGGAAACACCATATATTTT. The encoded protein is CASSGLFGNTIYF.

The CDR3 DNA sequence: TGCAGCGTTCCTGTACATTCACCCCTCCACTTT. It translates to CSVPVHSPLHF. The chain uses TRBV29-1 and TRBJ1-6, with D unresolved. Trimming stripped 5 bases from V and 8 bases from J, with 7 bases between. Germline V gives CDR1 SQVTM, CDR2 ANQGSEA. The CDR3 loop spans 11 amino acids.

The genes are TRBV2 and TRBJ2-3, with 7 bases aligning to TRBD2. Germline CDR1 reads SNHLY; CDR2 reads FYNNEI. V lost 6 bases to trimming and J lost 9 bases; unmatched junction nucleotides: 9. This CDR3 spans 13 amino acids. The CDR3 region is CASRWSRGDTQYF. The DNA for the CDR3 is TGTGCCAGCAGGTGGAGCCGGGGGGACACGCAGTATTTT.

The chain links TRBV9 to TRBJ2-5; TRBD2 aligns across 7 bases. The CDR3 totals 16 residues. Germline CDR1 reads SGDLS; CDR2 reads YYNGEE. Trimming at V came to 4 bases and at J to 1 base, leaving 10 bases not matched to a gene. The CDR3 DNA reads TGTGCCAGCAGCCCCGGGACTACACTATTCCAAGAGACCCAGTACTTC. Translating it yields CASSPGTTLFQETQYF.

The V gene is TRBV2, the J gene TRBJ2-7; possible D gene TRBD1, 6 bases. Trimming left V 8 bases short and J 3 bases short, with 14 bases between. Germline CDR1 reads SNHLY; CDR2 reads FYNNEI. The CDR3 runs to 13 residues. The CDR3 bases are TGTGCCAGCGGGGGCAGGTCTGGCTACGAGCAGTACTTC. This translates into CASGGRSGYEQYF.

This chain's CDR3 is CASSPGARKEGEQYF. As DNA, the CDR3 is TGTGCCAGCAGTCCCGGGGCACGAAAGGAGGGAGAGCAGTACTTC. This rearrangement joins TRBV28 to TRBJ2-7, with a tentative D call TRBD2 (6 bases). This CDR3 is 15 amino acids long. Trimming shortened V by 5 bases and J by 7 bases, and 21 bases separated the two germline ends. The germline gives CDR1 MDHEN, CDR2 SYDVKM.

This clone was recorded only once. The J gene is TRBJ1-5, the V gene TRBV27; a possible D gene is TRBD1 (6 bases). The CDR3 consists of 16 residues. Germline V gene data show CDR1 as MNHEY and CDR2 as SMNVEV (reference sequence). Trimming pared 5 bases from V and 2 bases from J, leaving 16 bases between. CDR3 DNA: TGTGCCAGCAGTCCAAAACAGGGCCTGCGCAATCAGCCCCAGCATTTT. Protein product: CASSPKQGLRNQPQHF.

V gene TRBV9 combines with J gene TRBJ2-5, with a tentative D call TRBD1 (5 bases). Germline CDR1 is SGDLS and CDR2 is YYNGEE. The ends were cut back, 1 base at V and 5 bases at J, with 9 bases in the middle. This CDR3 contains 13 residues. The CDR3 DNA sequence: TGTGCCAGCAGCGTAACAGGCATGGAGACCCAGTACTTC. This codes for CASSVTGMETQYF. The full variable domain, in which reference TRBV9 and TRBJ2-5 provide the parts outside the CDR3, is DSGVTQTPKHLITATGQRVTLRCSPRSGDLSVYWYQQSLDQGLQFLIQYYNGEERAKGNILERFSAQQFPDLHSELNLSSLELGDSALYFCASSVTGMETQYFGPGTRLLVL.

This clone has a handful of counts. The J gene is TRBJ2-2, the V gene TRBV30; D is undetermined. Germline CDR1 and CDR2: GTSNPN and SVGIG (reference sequence). Trimming left V 2 bases short and J 6 bases short, with 7 bases between. The CDR3 has 12 residues. For the CDR3, the DNA is TGTGCCTGGAGTTCTCCCTCCGGGGAGCTGTTTTTT. Its translation is CAWSSPSGELFF. Full variable domain (remainder filled in from reference TRBV30 and TRBJ2-2): SQTIHQWPATLVQPVGSPLSLECTVEGTSNPNLYWYRQAAGRGLQLLFYSVGIGQISSEVPQNLSASRPQDRQFILSSKKLLLSDSGFYLCAWSSPSGELFFGEGSRLTVL.